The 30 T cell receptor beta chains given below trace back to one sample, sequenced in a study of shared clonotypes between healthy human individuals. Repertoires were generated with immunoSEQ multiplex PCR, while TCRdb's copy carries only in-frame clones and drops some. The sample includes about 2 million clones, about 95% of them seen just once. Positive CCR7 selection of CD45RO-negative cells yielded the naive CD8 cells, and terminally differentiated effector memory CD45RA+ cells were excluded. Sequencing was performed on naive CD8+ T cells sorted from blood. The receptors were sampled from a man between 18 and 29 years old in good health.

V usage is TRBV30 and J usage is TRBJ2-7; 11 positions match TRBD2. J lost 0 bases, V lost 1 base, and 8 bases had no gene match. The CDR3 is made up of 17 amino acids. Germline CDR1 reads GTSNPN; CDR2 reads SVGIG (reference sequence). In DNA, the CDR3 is TGTGCCTGGAGTGGTGGGGCTAGCGGGAGGTTCTCCTACGAGCAGTACTTC. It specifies CAWSGGASGRFSYEQYF.

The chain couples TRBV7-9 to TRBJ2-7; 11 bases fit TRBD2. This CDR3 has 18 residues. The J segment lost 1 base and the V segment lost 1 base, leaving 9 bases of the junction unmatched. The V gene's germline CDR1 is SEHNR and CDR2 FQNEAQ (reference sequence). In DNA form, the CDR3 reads TGTGCCAGCAGCTTAGGGGAACTAGCGGGAGTTCGGTCCTACGAGCAGTACTTC. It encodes CASSLGELAGVRSYEQYF.

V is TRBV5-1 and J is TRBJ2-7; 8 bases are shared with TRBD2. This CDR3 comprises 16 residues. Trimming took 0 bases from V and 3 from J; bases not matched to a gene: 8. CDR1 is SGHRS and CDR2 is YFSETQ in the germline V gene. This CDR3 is CASSLEATSAFYEQYF. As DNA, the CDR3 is TGCGCCAGCAGCTTGGAAGCGACTAGCGCATTCTACGAGCAGTACTTC. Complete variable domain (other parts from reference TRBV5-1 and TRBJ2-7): KAGVTQTPRYLIKTRGQQVTLSCSPISGHRSVSWYQQTPGQGLQFLFEYFSETQRNKGNFPGRFSGRQFSNSRSEMNVSTLELGDSALYLCASSLEATSAFYEQYFGPGTRLTVT.

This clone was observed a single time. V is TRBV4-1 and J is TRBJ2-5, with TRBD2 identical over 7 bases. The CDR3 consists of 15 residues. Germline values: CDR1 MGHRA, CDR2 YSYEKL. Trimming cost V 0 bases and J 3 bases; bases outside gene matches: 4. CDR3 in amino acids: CASSQDLGGEETQYF. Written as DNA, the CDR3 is TGCGCCAGCAGCCAAGATCTTGGGGGGGAAGAGACCCAGTACTTC.

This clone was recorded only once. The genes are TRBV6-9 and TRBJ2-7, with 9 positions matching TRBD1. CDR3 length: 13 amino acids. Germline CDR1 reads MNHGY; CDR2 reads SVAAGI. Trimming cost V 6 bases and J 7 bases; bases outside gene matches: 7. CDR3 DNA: TGTGCCAGCAGAATACAGGGGGCGGGAGAGCAGTACTTC. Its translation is CASRIQGAGEQYF.

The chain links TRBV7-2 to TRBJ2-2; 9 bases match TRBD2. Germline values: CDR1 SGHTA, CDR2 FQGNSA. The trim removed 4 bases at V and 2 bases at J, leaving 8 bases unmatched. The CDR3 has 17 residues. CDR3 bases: TGTGCCAGCAGCTGGCTAGCGGGGAAGGTAAACACCGGGGAGCTGTTTTTT. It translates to CASSWLAGKVNTGELFF.

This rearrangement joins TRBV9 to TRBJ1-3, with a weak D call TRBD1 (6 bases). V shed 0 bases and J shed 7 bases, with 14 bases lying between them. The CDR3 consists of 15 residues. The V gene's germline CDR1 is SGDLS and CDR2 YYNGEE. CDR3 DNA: TGTGCCAGCAGCGTAGACGGCAGGGGAGGCAACACCATATATTTT. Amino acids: CASSVDGRGGNTIYF.

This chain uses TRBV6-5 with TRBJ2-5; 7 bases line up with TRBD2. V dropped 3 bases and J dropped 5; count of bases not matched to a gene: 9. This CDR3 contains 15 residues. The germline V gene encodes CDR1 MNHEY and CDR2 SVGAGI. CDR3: CASSYGRAEVETQYF. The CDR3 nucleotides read TGTGCCAGCAGTTATGGGAGGGCGGAAGTCGAGACCCAGTACTTC.

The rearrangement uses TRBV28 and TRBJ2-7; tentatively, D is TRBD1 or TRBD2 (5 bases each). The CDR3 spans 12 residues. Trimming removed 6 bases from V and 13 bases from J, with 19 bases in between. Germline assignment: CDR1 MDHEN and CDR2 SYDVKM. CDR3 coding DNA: TGTGCCAGCAGCCCCAATTCCGGGACCGACTACTTC. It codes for CASSPNSGTDYF. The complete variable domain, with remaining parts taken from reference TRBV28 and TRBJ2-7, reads DVKVTQSSRYLVKRTGEKVFLECVQDMDHENMFWYRQDPGLGLRLIYFSYDVKMKEKGDIPEGYSVSREKKERFSLILESASTNQTSMYLCASSPNSGTDYFGPGTRLTVT.

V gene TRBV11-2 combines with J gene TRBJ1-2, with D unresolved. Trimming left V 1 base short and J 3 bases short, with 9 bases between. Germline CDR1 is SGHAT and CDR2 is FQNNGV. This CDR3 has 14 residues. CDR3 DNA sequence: TGTGCCAGCAGCTTAGGCGGGATGTACTATGGCTACACCTTC. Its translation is CASSLGGMYYGYTF.

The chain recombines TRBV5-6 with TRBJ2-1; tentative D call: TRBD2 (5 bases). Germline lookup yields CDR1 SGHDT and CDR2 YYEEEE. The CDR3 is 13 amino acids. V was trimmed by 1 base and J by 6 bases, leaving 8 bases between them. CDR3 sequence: CASSLFRGNEQFF. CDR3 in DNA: TGTGCCAGCAGCTTGTTCCGGGGCAATGAGCAGTTCTTC.

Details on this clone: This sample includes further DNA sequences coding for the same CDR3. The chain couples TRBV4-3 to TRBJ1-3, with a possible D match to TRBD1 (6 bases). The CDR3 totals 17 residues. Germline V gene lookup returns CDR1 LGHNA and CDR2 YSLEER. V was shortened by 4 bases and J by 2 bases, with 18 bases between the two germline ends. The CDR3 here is CASSPLTAWGPGNTIYF. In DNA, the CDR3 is TGCGCCAGCAGCCCGCTGACAGCCTGGGGGCCTGGAAACACCATATATTTT.

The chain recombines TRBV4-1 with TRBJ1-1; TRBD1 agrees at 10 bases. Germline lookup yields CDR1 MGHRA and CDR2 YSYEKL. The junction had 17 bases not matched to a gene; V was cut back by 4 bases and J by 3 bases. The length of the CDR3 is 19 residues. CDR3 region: CASSPSGGTGVTGYTEAFF. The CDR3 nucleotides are TGCGCCAGCAGCCCGTCCGGTGGGACAGGGGTTACGGGGTACACTGAAGCTTTCTTT.

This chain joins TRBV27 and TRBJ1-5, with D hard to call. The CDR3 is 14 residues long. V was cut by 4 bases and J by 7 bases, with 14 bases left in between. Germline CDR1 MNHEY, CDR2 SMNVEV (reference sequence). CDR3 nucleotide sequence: TGTGCCAGCAGTTCTGGAGTTTGGAGACAGCCCCAGCATTTT. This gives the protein CASSSGVWRQPQHF.

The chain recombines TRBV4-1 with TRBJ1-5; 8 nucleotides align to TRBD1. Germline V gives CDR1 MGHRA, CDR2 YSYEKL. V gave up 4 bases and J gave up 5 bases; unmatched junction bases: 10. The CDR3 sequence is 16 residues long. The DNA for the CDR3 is TGCGCCAGCAGCCCAATAGGAACAGGGGGGGATCAGCCCCAGCATTTT. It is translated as CASSPIGTGGDQPQHF.

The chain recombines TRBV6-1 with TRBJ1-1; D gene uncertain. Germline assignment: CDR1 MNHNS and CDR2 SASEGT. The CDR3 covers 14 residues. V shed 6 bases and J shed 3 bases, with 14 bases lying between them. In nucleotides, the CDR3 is TGTGCCAGCAGCTCCAGGTCGGTCGACACTGAAGCTTTCTTT. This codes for CASSSRSVDTEAFF.

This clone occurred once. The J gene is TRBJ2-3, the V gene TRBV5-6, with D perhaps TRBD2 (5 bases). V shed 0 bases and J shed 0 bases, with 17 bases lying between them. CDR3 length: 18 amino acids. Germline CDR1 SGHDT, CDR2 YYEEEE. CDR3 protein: CASSLGGPSPKSTDTQYF. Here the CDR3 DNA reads TGTGCCAGCAGCTTGGGTGGGCCTAGCCCTAAAAGCACAGATACGCAGTATTTT.

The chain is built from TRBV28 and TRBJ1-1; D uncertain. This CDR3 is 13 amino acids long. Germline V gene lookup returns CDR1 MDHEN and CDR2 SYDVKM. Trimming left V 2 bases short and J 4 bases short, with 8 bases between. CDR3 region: CASSLTPSTEAFF. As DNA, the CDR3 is TGTGCCAGCAGTTTAACCCCCTCCACTGAAGCTTTCTTT.

This chain's CDR3 is CASSPGAGGTDTQYF. CDR3 nucleotides: TGTGCCAGCAGCCCGGGGGCGGGGGGCACAGATACGCAGTATTTT. V gene TRBV28 combines with J gene TRBJ2-3; TRBD2 might be the D (7 bases). The CDR3 sequence is 15 residues long. V lost 6 bases and J 1 base, leaving 14 bases between the germline ends. In germline, CDR1 is MDHEN, CDR2 SYDVKM.

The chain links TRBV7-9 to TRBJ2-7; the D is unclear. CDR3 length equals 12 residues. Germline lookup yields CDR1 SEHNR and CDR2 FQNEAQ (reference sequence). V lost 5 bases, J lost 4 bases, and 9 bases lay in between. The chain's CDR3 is CASSGVFYEQYF. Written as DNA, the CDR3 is TGTGCCAGCAGCGGGGTCTTTTACGAGCAGTACTTC.

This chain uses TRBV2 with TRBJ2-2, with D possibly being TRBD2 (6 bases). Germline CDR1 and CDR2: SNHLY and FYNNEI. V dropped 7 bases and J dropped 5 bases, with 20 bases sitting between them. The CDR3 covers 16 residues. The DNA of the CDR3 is TGTGCCAGCACCCCCCAATTAGCGGATAATACCGGGGAGCTGTTTTTT. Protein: CASTPQLADNTGELFF.

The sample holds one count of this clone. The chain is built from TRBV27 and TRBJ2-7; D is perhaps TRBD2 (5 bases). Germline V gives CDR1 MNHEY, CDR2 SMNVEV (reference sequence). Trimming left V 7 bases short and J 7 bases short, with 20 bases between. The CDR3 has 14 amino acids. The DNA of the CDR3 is TGTGCCAGCACCCCTTTATCGGGGTCGGGGGAGCAGTACTTC. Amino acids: CASTPLSGSGEQYF.

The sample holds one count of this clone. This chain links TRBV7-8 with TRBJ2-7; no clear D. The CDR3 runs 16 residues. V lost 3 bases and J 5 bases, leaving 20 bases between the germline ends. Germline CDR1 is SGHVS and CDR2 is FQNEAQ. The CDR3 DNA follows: TGTGCCAGCAGCTTTACGACTGAGCCTTCGAGAAACGAGCAGTACTTC. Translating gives CASSFTTEPSRNEQYF.

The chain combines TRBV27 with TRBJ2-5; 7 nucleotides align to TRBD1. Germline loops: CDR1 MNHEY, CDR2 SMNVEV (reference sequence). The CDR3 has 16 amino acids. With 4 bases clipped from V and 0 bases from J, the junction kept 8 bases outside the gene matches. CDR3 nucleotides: TGTGCCAGCAGTTCCCAGACAGGGAAAGACCAAGAGACCCAGTACTTC. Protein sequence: CASSSQTGKDQETQYF.

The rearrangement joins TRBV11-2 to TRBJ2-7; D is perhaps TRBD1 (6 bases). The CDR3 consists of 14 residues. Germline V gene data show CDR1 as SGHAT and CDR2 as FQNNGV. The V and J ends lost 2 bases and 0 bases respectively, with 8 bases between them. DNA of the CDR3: TGTGCCAGCAGCTTAATGGACAGCTCCTACGAGCAGTACTTC. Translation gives CASSLMDSSYEQYF.

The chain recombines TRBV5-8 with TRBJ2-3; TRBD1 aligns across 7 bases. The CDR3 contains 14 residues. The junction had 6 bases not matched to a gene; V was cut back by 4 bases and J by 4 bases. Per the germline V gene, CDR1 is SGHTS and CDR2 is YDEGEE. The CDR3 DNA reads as TGTGCCAGCAGCAAACAGGGGCTCGCAGATACGCAGTATTTT. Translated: CASSKQGLADTQYF.

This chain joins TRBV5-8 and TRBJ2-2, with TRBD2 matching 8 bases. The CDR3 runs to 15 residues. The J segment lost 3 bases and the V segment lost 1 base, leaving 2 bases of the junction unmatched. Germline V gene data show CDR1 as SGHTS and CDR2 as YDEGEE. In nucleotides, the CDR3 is TGTGCCAGCAGCTTGTGGCGGGGGGACACCGGGGAGCTGTTTTTT. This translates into CASSLWRGDTGELFF.

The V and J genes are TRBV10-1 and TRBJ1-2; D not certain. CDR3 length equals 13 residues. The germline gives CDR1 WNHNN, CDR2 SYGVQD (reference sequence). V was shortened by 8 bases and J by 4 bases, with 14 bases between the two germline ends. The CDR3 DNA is TGCGCCAGCGCTCCGGGCCACGGCTATGGCTACACCTTC. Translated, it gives CASAPGHGYGYTF.

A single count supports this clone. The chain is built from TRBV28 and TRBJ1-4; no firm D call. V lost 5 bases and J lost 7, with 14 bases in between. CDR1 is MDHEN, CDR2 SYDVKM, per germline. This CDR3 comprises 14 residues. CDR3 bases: TGTGCCAGCAGTCCCCCACCAGGCGGTGAAAAACTGTTTTTT. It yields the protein CASSPPPGGEKLFF.

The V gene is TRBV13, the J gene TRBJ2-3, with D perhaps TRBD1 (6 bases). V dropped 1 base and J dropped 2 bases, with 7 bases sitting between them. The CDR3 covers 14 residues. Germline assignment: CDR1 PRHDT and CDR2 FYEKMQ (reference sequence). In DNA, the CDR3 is TGTGCCAGCAGCTTAGACAGGGTCACAGATACGCAGTATTTT. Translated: CASSLDRVTDTQYF.